The clone carrying this TCR beta chain showed up just a few times. Germline V CDR1 and CDR2: LGHDT, YNNKEL (reference sequence). The CDR3 totals 14 residues. Trimming stripped 4 bases from V and 7 bases from J, with 13 bases between. Construction of the TCRbeta library involved unique molecular identifiers. TCRdb re-called the PCR reads through MiXCR, storing one row per CDR3 protein. The sample has around 530,000 distinct CDR3 sequences; about 33% are singletons. This sample stems from a study of T-cell reconstitution after alpha-beta-depleted transplantation in children. The receptor was isolated from a human donor who donated a stem cell graft to a child with aplastic anemia. The chain links TRBV3-1 to TRBJ2-2; possibly TRBD2 for D (6 bases). The sample here was PBMCs from the stem cell graft donor, taken from the stem cell graft. As DNA, the CDR3 is TGTGCCAGCAGCCGCGGGATAGCTCTCGGGGAGCTGTTTTTT. The encoded protein is CASSRGIALGELFF.